The present T cell receptor beta chain was sequenced within a study of blood T cell repertoires in COVID-19. About the research overall: T cells, B-cell-depleted T cells, or PBMCs supplied cDNA or gDNA.

Recovered Cohort 3 donors showed two negative PCRs, clearance, or symptom resolution. The germline CDR1 and CDR2 sequences are SGHTS and YDEGEE. The CDR3 covers 13 residues. Between the trimmed V and J ends, which lost 4 bases and 12 bases, there was a span of 19 bases. Per the original data handling: Nucleated cell number was recorded as an estimate derived from reference gene primer amplification. Libraries were prepared by immunoSEQ multiplex PCR; TCRdb keeps only in-frame clonotypes and omits some of them. The V and J calls and clone size were taken over from that table, and D and trimming were inferred from the DNA. The sample consists of 250,000 to 350,000 clones, 70% to 90% of them appearing once.

V and J are TRBV5-8 and TRBJ1-2; D remains unclear. The clonotype comes from a woman aged 25 to 39 who had recovered from COVID-19. The sequenced sample was PBMCs or T cells enriched from blood (not recorded which). Here the CDR3 reads CASSESGRSIDTF. In nucleotides, the CDR3 is TGTGCCAGCAGCGAATCAGGAAGATCAATAGACACCTTC.